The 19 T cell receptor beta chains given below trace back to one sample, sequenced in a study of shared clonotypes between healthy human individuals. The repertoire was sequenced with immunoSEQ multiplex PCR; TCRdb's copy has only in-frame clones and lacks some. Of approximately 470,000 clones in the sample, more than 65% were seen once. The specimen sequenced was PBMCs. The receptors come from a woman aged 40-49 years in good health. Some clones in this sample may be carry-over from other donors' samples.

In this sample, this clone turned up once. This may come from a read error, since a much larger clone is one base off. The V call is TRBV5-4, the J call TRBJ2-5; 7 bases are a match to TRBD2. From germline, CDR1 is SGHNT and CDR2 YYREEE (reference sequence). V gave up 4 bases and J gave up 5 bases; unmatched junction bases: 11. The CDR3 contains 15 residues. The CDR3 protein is CASSRGVAERETQYF. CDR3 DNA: TGTGCCAGCAGCCGGGGGGTAGCGGAGAGGGAGACCCAGTACTTC.

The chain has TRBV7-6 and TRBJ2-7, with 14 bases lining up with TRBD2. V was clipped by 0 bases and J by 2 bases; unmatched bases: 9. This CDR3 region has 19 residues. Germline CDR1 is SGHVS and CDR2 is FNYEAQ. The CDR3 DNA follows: TGTGCCAGCAGCTTAGCGCCCCCCCGACTAGCGGGAGGGCCCTACGAGCAGTACTTC. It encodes CASSLAPPRLAGGPYEQYF.

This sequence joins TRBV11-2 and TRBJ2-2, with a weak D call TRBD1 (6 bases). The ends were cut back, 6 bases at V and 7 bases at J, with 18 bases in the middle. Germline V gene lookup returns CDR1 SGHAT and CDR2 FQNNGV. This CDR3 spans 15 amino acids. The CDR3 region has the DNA TGTGCCAGCAGACAAGAGGGACCCAGGGGCGGGGAGCTGTTTTTT. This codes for CASRQEGPRGGELFF. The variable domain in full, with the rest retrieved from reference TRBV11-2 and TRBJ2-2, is EAGVAQSPRYKIIEKRQSVAFWCNPISGHATLYWYQQILGQGPKLLIQFQNNGVVDDSQLPKDRFSAERLKGVDSTLKIQPAKLEDSAVYLCASRQEGPRGGELFFGEGSRLTVL.

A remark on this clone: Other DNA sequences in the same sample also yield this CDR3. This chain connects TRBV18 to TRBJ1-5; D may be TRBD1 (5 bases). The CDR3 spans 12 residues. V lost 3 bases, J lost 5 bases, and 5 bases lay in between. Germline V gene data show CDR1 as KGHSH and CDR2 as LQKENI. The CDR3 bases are TGTGCCAGCTCACCGACAGATCAGCCCCAGCATTTT. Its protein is CASSPTDQPQHF.

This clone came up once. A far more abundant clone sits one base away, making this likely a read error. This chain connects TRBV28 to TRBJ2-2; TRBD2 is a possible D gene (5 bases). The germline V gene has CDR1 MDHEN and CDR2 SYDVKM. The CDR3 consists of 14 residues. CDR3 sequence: CASSFLGYTGELLF. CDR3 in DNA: TGTGCCAGCAGTTTTTTGGGTTACACCGGGGAGCTGCTTTTT.

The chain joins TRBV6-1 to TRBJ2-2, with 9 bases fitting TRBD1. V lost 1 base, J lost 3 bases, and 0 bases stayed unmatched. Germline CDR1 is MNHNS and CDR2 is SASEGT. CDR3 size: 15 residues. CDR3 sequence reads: CASSEGTGDTGELFF. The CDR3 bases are TGTGCCAGCAGTGAAGGGACAGGGGACACCGGGGAGCTGTTTTTT.

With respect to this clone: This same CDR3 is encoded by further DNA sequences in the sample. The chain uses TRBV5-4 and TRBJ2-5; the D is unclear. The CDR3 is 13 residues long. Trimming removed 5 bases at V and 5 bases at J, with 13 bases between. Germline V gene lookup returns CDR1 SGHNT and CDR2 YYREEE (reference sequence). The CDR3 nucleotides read TGTGCCAGCAGTGGGGTAATAGTCGAGACCCAGTACTTC. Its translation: CASSGVIVETQYF. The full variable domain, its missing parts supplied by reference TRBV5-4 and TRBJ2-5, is ETGVTQSPTHLIKTRGQQVTLRCSSQSGHNTVSWYQQALGQGPQFIFQYYREEENGRGNFPPRFSGLQFPNYSSELNVNALELDDSALYLCASSGVIVETQYFGPGTRLLVL.

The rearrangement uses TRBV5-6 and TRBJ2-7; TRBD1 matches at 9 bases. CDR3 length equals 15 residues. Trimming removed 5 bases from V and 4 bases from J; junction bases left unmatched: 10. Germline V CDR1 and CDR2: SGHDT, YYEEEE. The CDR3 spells CASSRLGQGSYEQYF. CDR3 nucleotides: TGTGCCAGCAGTCGCCTGGGACAGGGTTCTTACGAGCAGTACTTC.

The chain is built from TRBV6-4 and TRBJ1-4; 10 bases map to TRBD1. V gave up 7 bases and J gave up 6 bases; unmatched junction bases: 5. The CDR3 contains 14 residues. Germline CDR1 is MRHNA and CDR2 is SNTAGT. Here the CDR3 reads CASTVGTGDEKLFF. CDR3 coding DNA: TGTGCCAGCACAGTCGGGACAGGGGATGAAAAACTGTTTTTT.

The DNA for the CDR3 is TGCAGCGTTGAAGTTTTAGCGGGAGGGCCAAGGGAGACCCAGTACTTC. Amino acid sequence: CSVEVLAGGPRETQYF. The chain recombines TRBV29-1 with TRBJ2-5; 11 nucleotides match TRBD2. CDR3 length equals 16 residues. After removal of 1 base from V and 5 bases from J, the junction contained 9 bases not matched to a gene. Germline V gene sequence: CDR1 SQVTM, CDR2 ANQGSEA.

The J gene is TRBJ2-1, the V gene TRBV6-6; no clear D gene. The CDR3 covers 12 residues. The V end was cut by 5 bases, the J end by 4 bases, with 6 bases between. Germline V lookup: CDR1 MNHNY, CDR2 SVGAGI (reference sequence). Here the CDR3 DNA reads TGTGCCAGCAGTCCCCAGTACAATGAGCAGTTCTTC. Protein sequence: CASSPQYNEQFF.

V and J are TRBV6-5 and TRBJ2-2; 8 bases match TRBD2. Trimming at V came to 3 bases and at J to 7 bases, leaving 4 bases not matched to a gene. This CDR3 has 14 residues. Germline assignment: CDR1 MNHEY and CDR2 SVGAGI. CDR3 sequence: CASSYGREGGELFF. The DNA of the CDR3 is TGTGCCAGCAGTTATGGACGGGAGGGCGGGGAGCTGTTTTTT.

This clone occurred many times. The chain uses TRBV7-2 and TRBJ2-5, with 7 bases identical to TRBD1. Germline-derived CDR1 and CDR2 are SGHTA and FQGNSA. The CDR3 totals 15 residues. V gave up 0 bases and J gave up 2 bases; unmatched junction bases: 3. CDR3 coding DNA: TGTGCCAGCAGCTTAGCGGGACAGAGACAAGAGACCCAGTACTTC. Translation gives CASSLAGQRQETQYF.

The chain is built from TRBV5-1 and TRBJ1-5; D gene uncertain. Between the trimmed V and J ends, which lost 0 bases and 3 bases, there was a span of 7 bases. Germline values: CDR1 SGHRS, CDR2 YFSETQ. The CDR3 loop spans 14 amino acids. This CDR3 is CASSLDFPNQPQHF. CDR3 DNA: TGCGCCAGCAGCTTGGACTTCCCCAATCAGCCCCAGCATTTT. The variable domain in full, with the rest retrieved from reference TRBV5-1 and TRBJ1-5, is KAGVTQTPRYLIKTRGQQVTLSCSPISGHRSVSWYQQTPGQGLQFLFEYFSETQRNKGNFPGRFSGRQFSNSRSEMNVSTLELGDSALYLCASSLDFPNQPQHFGDGTRLSIL.

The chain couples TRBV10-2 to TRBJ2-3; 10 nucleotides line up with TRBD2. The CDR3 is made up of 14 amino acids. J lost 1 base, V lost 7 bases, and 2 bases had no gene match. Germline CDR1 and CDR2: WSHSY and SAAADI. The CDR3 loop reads CASTGLAGTDTQYF. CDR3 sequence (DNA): TGCGCCAGCACCGGACTAGCGGGCACAGATACGCAGTATTTT.

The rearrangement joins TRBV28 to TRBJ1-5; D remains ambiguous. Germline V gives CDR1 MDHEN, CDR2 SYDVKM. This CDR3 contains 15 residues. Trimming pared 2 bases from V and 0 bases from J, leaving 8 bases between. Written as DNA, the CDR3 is TGTGCCAGCAGTTTACAAGTTTATAGCAATCAGCCCCAGCATTTT. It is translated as CASSLQVYSNQPQHF.

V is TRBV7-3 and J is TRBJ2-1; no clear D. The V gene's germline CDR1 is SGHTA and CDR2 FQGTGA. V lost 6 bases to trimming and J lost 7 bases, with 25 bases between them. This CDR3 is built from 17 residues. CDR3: CASSPGPDRYSPNEQFF. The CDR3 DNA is TGTGCCAGCAGTCCCGGACCCGACCGCTACTCCCCTAATGAGCAGTTCTTC.

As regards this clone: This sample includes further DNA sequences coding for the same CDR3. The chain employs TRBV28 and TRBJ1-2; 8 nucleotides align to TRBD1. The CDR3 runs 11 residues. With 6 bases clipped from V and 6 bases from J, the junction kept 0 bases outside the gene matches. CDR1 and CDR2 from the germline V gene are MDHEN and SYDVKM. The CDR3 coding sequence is TGTGCCAGCAGGGACAGGGATGGCTACACCTTC. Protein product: CASRDRDGYTF.

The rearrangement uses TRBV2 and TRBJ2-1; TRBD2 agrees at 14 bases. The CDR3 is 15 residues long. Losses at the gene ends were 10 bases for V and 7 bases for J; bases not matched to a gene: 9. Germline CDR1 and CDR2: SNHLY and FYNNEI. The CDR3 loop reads CATAGTSGRDNEQFF. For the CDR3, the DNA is TGTGCCACCGCCGGGACTAGCGGGAGAGATAATGAGCAGTTCTTC.